The present entry profiles one TCR beta chain with its context. Its antigen target is currently unknown. The sample holds no much larger clone one base away, and base qualities are not on file. According to the germline V gene, CDR1 reads MDHEN and CDR2 reads SYDVKM. V was cut back by 5 bases and J by 3 bases, leaving a gap of 14 bases between them. Reading from cysteine to phenylalanine, the CDR3 counts 15 amino acids. Kept here is only the CDR3 DNA, which spans 45 bases and is read in frame from base 1. This sample was included in a study of shared clonotypes between healthy human individuals (dated by TCRdb to about 2020). Some background on the complete study: A couple of women and a few men aged 18 to 49 years were included in the cohort. Per donor, three plates each were used for CD4 naive and CD4 memory, two for CD8 naive, and one for CD8 memory. To estimate repertoire size and how much clonotype sharing occurs between individuals, the study deeply sequenced the blood TCR repertoires of a handful of healthy adults. To increase sequencing depth and limit assay-specific biases, TCR repertoire library preparation and sequencing were carried out by different laboratories using diverse techniques. Each donor's leukapheresis produced roughly between about 0.8 and 8.9 billion PBMCs.

The donors were healthy, HIV-negative adults who had no recently reported acute infections or vaccinations. Every donor was a Caucasian adult residing in Nashville, Tennessee, USA. CD4+ T cells were enriched by magnetic negative selection; naive cells were then positively selected on CD45RA, and the negative fraction formed the memory subset. Blood was obtained by leukapheresis, after which PBMCs were separated by Ficoll-Histopaque density gradient centrifugation and cryopreserved in liquid nitrogen vapor phase. Analytical flow cytometry was used to check the purity and quantity of every magnetically sorted T cell population. From each sorted fraction, genomic DNA was isolated and quantified by UV absorbance on a Nanodrop 2000c. Results and caveats for the whole study, not just this receptor: Based on pairwise subsampling, the degree of clonotype sharing among donors was expected to be affected by sequencing depth. Compared with non-shared clonotypes, the clonotypes found in all four sorted-subset donors had higher generation probabilities. Naive subsets generally had larger estimated clonotype richness than memory subsets. Across four donors, roughly 5.4% of naive CD4, approximately 3.5% of naive CD8, 2% to 2.5% of memory CD4, and approximately 0.4% of memory CD8 clonotypes were shared. Sampling was restricted to blood, and TCR repertoires in tissue are likely to differ from TCR repertoires in blood. The genetic and exposure-history diversity represented was limited by the small number of donors. Incomplete sequencing was indicated by rarefaction of sorted-subset datasets, despite the large sequencing depth.

Using the deep immunoSEQ assay, multiplex PCR amplified TCR CDR3 regions from genomic DNA. For each cell subset, the extracted genomic DNA was distributed evenly across all wells of several immunoSEQ 96-well plates, and each plate served as one replicate. For sorted subsets, each replicate PCR was loaded with around 200 ng genomic DNA, equivalent to some 27,000 T cell genomes. Purified libraries were measured with a Qubit 3.0 fluorometer, size-checked on a Bioanalyzer 2100, and measured again with the KAPA Library Quantification kit. Every immunoSEQ 96-well plate was sequenced on a dedicated single-read 150-cycle Illumina NextSeq 550 flow cell. In the original analysis: Because only junctional sequences without quality scores were contained in the immunoSEQ output, filtering matching that applied to full-length reads could not be performed. To assign V/J genes and CDR3, sequences were annotated against IMGT germline references using PyIR, a Python wrapper for IgBLAST v1.9. Reads were filtered out if the reads had weak V/J assignments (E-value above 1e-6), no CDR3, stop codons, out-of-frame junctions, or ambiguous translated residues. A V3J clonotype was defined by an identical inferred V gene, J gene, and CDR3 amino acid sequence. Percentage overlap between repertoires was calculated by dividing the number of shared unique clonotypes by the size of the smaller repertoire. RTK rarefaction, the Chao1 estimator, and Recon v2.1 estimates of unobserved clonotypes were used to assess repertoire richness. OLGA was used to compute generation probabilities for all TCRbeta clonotypes that the gDNA method yielded from four donors. In its TCRdb copy, this immuneACCESS table keeps in-frame sequences only and misses some clones. Where compared with another copy, unresolved V genes explain less than half of these, and the others have no known cause. V and J calls and clone size are copied from that table; D and trimming were computed from the DNA. The sample table shows 2 million to 2.5 million clones, and less than 95% are seen once. Of the sample, about 0.36% is held by the ten largest clones.

The sample comprised naive CD4+ T cells from PBMCs. Explained via the paper, the cell subset or site label denotes: CD45RA+ positively selected. The receptor chain draws on TRBV28 and TRBJ1-3; a tentative D call is TRBD1 (5 bases match). This sequence originates from a man aged 18-30 years in good health. Some clones in this sample may be carry-over from other donors' samples. The CDR3 protein is CASSPTQGIGNTIYF. The DNA is TGTGCCAGCAGTCCTACCCAGGGCATTGGAAACACCATATATTTT.